The 21 T cell receptor beta chains given below trace back to one sample, sequenced in a study of T-cell memory formation after mild COVID-19. One entry per CDR3 protein results from TCRdb running MiXCR on the 5' RACE reads. The sample has 550,000 to 650,000 distinct CDR3 sequences, roughly a sixth seen once. The sample comprised PBMCs or a T cell subset sorted from them (not recorded which). The receptors come from an adult woman who had mild COVID-19 (a few samples of this study predate the infection). Cell type and time point are not known.

This clonotype was picked up many times. The chain has TRBV5-1 and TRBJ2-2; 8 bases are a match to TRBD1. Losses at the gene ends were 4 bases for V and 2 bases for J; bases not matched to a gene: 7. This CDR3 is built from 16 residues. Germline V gene lookup returns CDR1 SGHRS and CDR2 YFSETQ. The CDR3 is CASSLTGTGNTGELFF. CDR3 DNA: TGCGCCAGCAGCCTAACCGGGACAGGCAACACCGGGGAGCTGTTTTTT.

This clonotype was observed a handful of times. This sequence joins TRBV19 and TRBJ2-3, with 12 bases identical to TRBD1. There are 16 residues in the CDR3. Unmatched junction bases numbered 6, after V lost 4 bases and J lost 4 bases. The germline V gene encodes CDR1 LNHDA and CDR2 SQIVND (reference sequence). For the CDR3, the DNA is TGTGCCAGTAGTAGCCCCGGGACAGGGGGCTCAGATACGCAGTATTTT. It encodes CASSSPGTGGSDTQYF.

This chain uses TRBV20-1 with TRBJ1-2, with unresolved D. In germline, CDR1 is DFQATT, CDR2 SNEGSKA (reference sequence). Trimming removed 0 bases from V and 8 bases from J, with 19 bases in between. This CDR3 has 15 amino acids. CDR3 nucleotides: TGCAGTGCTAGAGATTACGGCAGATTAACGAGAGGCTACACCTTC. Protein product: CSARDYGRLTRGYTF.

This clonotype came up a few times. This rearrangement joins TRBV29-1 to TRBJ2-4; 11 bases match TRBD2. CDR1 is SQVTM and CDR2 is ANQGSEA in the germline V gene. V shed 6 bases, J shed 8 bases, and the junction held 3 bases outside the gene matches. The CDR3 has 12 amino acids. In nucleotides, the CDR3 is TGCAGCGTCACGGGACTAGCGGACATTCAGTACTTC. It codes for CSVTGLADIQYF.

This clonotype was detected a few times. The chain couples TRBV7-3 to TRBJ2-1; TRBD1 might be the D (7 bases). Trimming cost V 5 bases and J 0 bases, with 17 bases left between them. The length of the CDR3 is 17 residues. The germline V gene has CDR1 SGHTA and CDR2 FQGTGA. CDR3 in DNA: TGTGCCAGCAGCCAGGAGGGGGCGGTTAGCTCCTACAATGAGCAGTTCTTC. This translates into CASSQEGAVSSYNEQFF.

The gene calls are TRBV4-2 and TRBJ2-3; 9 nucleotides match TRBD2. Germline lookup yields CDR1 LGHNA and CDR2 YNFKEQ. V lost 0 bases and J lost 5; bases outside the gene matches: 6. The CDR3 loop spans 16 amino acids. CDR3 protein: CASSQDGGGVIDTQYF. For the CDR3, the DNA is TGTGCCAGCAGCCAAGATGGCGGGGGGGTTATAGATACGCAGTATTTT.

This rearrangement joins TRBV20-1 to TRBJ2-1; 14 bases are shared with TRBD2. Per the germline V gene, CDR1 is DFQATT and CDR2 is SNEGSKA (reference sequence). V lost 5 bases, J lost 6 bases, and 6 bases stayed unmatched. The CDR3 covers 15 residues. The CDR3 spells CSALRLAGGGNEQFF. CDR3 DNA: TGCAGTGCTCTCCGACTAGCGGGAGGGGGCAATGAGCAGTTCTTC.

This clonotype was seen more than once but under ten times. The rearrangement links TRBV5-1 to TRBJ2-4; 10 bases align to TRBD1. V was clipped by 4 bases and J by 4 bases; unmatched bases: 5. This CDR3 region has 15 residues. Germline-derived CDR1 and CDR2 are SGHRS and YFSETQ. The CDR3 nucleotides are TGCGCCAGCAGCGGAGGACAGGGGGGAAAAAACATTCAGTACTTC. Translation gives CASSGGQGGKNIQYF.

V gene TRBV7-9 combines with J gene TRBJ1-1; maybe TRBD1 (5 bases). This CDR3 has 12 residues. Germline CDR1 reads SEHNR; CDR2 reads FQNEAQ (reference sequence). Trimming pared 3 bases from V and 8 bases from J, leaving 10 bases between. DNA of the CDR3: TGTGCCAGCAGCTTTTCGGACATAGAAGCTTTCTTT. Translated: CASSFSDIEAFF.

This clonotype was counted a few times. This chain uses TRBV24-1 with TRBJ2-1; D possibly matches TRBD1 or TRBD2 (5 bases each). V dropped 3 bases and J dropped 4 bases, with 9 bases sitting between them. Germline CDR1 KGHDR, CDR2 SFDVKD. This CDR3 contains 14 residues. CDR3 in DNA: TGTGCCACCAGTGATGGGACCGTTTACAATGAGCAGTTCTTC. Protein sequence: CATSDGTVYNEQFF.

There are a few counts of this clonotype. CDR3 loop: CASSGQGLSSGNTIYF. The CDR3, as DNA: TGTGCCAGCAGCGGACAGGGCCTTAGCTCTGGAAACACCATATATTTT. V gene TRBV9 combines with J gene TRBJ1-3; 7 bases agree with TRBD1. CDR1 is SGDLS, CDR2 YYNGEE, per germline. J lost 0 bases, V lost 3 bases, and 6 bases had no gene match. There are 16 residues in the CDR3.

This clonotype was counted only a few times. V is TRBV29-1 and J is TRBJ2-1; TRBD2 matches 8 bases. V shed 5 bases, J shed 6 bases, and the junction held 9 bases outside the gene matches. CDR3 length: 14 residues. The germline CDR1 and CDR2 sequences are SQVTM and ANQGSEA. In DNA, the CDR3 is TGCAGCGTTAGTCGACTAGCGTTACTCAATGAGCAGTTCTTC. This translates into CSVSRLALLNEQFF.

The chain links TRBV5-4 to TRBJ2-3, with 7 bases identical to TRBD2. Germline V lookup: CDR1 SGHNT, CDR2 YYREEE (reference sequence). The CDR3 contains 14 residues. V trimming: 5 bases; J trimming: 3 bases; junction bases outside the gene matches: 6. Here the CDR3 reads CASSIVGGTDTQYF. DNA for the CDR3: TGTGCCAGCAGTATTGTCGGGGGGACAGATACGCAGTATTTT.

This clonotype showed up just once. V is TRBV19 and J is TRBJ2-3; 7 bases fit TRBD2. Germline loops: CDR1 LNHDA, CDR2 SQIVND (reference sequence). The V gene end was trimmed by 0 bases and the J gene end by 6 bases; junction bases not matched to a gene: 9. The CDR3 has 16 amino acids. CDR3 DNA: TGTGCCAGTAGTATAGATCTCCTAGCCGGGGGGGATACGCAGTATTTT. It yields the protein CASSIDLLAGGDTQYF.

The chain links TRBV2 to TRBJ2-2; D perhaps matches TRBD1 (6 bases). The germline V gene has CDR1 SNHLY and CDR2 FYNNEI. Trimming removed 7 bases from V and 3 bases from J, with 12 bases in between. This CDR3 region has 14 residues. The CDR3 loop reads CASNPDRDTGELFF. The CDR3 DNA reads as TGTGCCAGCAACCCGGACAGAGACACCGGGGAGCTGTTTTTT.

This clonotype was recorded a few times. The rearrangement uses TRBV6-2 or TRBV6-3 and TRBJ1-5; the D gene is possibly TRBD1 (5 bases). V lost 7 bases and J lost 0, with 13 bases in between. CDR3 size: 15 residues. The V gene's germline CDR1 is MNHEY and CDR2 SVGEGT. The CDR3 DNA sequence: TGTGCCAGCACCCCTGGGGCCGATAGCAATCAGCCCCAGCATTTT. Translation: CASTPGADSNQPQHF.

The V and J genes are TRBV5-4 and TRBJ2-1, with D uncertain. The V end lost 4 bases, the J end lost 5 bases, and 10 bases lay between the germline ends. Germline CDR1 is SGHNT and CDR2 is YYREEE (reference sequence). The CDR3 loop spans 13 amino acids. CDR3 sequence (DNA): TGTGCCAGCAGCCGCGACTCGCACAATGAGCAGTTCTTC. Residues: CASSRDSHNEQFF.

The table lists this clonotype with a few counts. This rearrangement joins TRBV11-1 to TRBJ2-7, with D uncertain. Germline V gene sequence: CDR1 SGHAT, CDR2 FQDESV (reference sequence). Trimming removed 3 bases at V and 3 bases at J, with 15 bases between. The CDR3 has 15 residues. In DNA form, the CDR3 reads TGTGCCAGCAGCTTGCGCAGTGGATCGGACTACGAGCAGTACTTC. Residues: CASSLRSGSDYEQYF.

The chain carries TRBV12-3 or TRBV12-4 and TRBJ2-2; D gene unclear. This CDR3 region has 14 residues. Trimming stripped 6 bases from V and 0 bases from J, with 8 bases between. CDR3: CASREVTNTGELFF. CDR3 coding DNA: TGTGCCAGCAGGGAAGTAACGAACACCGGGGAGCTGTTTTTT.

V gene TRBV24-1 combines with J gene TRBJ2-1; TRBD2 agrees at 9 bases. Germline assignment: CDR1 KGHDR and CDR2 SFDVKD. This CDR3 is built from 17 residues. Unmatched junction bases numbered 12, after V lost 4 bases and J lost 6 bases. The CDR3 DNA is TGTGCCACCAGTGAACCGAGGGTAGCGGGAGCTTTCAATGAGCAGTTCTTC. Residues: CATSEPRVAGAFNEQFF.

This clonotype was seen a single time. This rearrangement joins TRBV6-5 to TRBJ1-5; no clear D. Germline assignment: CDR1 MNHEY and CDR2 SVGAGI. Trimming removed 2 bases at V and 2 bases at J, with 10 bases between. The CDR3 sequence is 15 residues long. CDR3 sequence (DNA): TGTGCCAGCAGTTACGCACCGACGGGCAATCAGCCCCAGCATTTT. This sequence encodes CASSYAPTGNQPQHF.